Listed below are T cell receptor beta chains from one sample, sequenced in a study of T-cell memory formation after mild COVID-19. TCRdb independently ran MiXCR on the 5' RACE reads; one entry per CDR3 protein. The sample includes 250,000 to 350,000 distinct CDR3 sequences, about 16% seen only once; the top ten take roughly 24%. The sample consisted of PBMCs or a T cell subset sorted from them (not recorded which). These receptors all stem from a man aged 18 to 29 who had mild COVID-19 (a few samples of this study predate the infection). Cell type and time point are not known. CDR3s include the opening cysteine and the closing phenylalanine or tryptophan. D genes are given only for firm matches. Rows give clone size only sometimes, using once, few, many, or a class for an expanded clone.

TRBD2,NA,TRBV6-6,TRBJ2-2,TGTGCCAGCAGTTACACCGGGGGGGCCGGCGGGGAGCTGTTTTTT,CASSYTGGAGGELFF
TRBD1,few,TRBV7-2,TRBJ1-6,TGTGCCAGCAGACCTACAGGGGTCGAATCACCCCTCCACTTT,CASRPTGVESPLHF
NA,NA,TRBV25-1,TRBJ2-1,TGTGCCAGTACTATAAACCCCGGCCTACAGTTCTTC,CASTINPGLQFF
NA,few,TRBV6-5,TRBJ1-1,TGTGCCAGCAGCCTAGGGGTAGGCACTGAAGCTTTCTTT,CASSLGVGTEAFF
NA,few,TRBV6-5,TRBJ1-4,TGTGCCAGCAGTTCAACTAATGAAAAACTGTTTTTT,CASSSTNEKLFF
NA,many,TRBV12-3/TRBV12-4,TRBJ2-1,TGTGCCAGCAGTTTTGAGGGTGGCGAGCAGTTCTTC,CASSFEGGEQFF
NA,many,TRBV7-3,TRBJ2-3,TGTGCCAGCAGCCGAGGGCAGGGAGCCCTCACAGATACGCAGTATTTT,CASSRGQGALTDTQYF
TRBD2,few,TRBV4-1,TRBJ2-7,TGCGCCAGCAGCAGTAGGACTAGCGGATATTCCTACGAGCAGTACTTC,CASSSRTSGYSYEQYF
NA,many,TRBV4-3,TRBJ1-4,TGCGCCAGCAGCCAAGAGTTCGGTGAAAAACTGTTTTTT,CASSQEFGEKLFF
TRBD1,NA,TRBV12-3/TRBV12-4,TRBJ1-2,TGTGCCAGCAGTCGGGACAGGGGGCGCGGTGGCTACACCTTC,CASSRDRGRGGYTF
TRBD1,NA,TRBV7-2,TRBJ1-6,TGTGCCAGCAGCCGGGACAGTTCGGCCCTCCACTTT,CASSRDSSALHF
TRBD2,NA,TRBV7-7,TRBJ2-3,TGTGCCAGCAGCTCAACTAGCGGGGAGTCCGAGACGCAGTATTTT,CASSSTSGESETQYF
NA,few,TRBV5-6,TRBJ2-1,TGTGCCAGCAGCCTGCTGATTGCGGATGAGCAGTTCTTC,CASSLLIADEQFF
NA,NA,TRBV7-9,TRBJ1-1,TGTGCCAGCAGCTTAGCAGGTGAGAGCCAGACCCCCATGAACACTGAAGCTTTCTTT,CASSLAGESQTPMNTEAFF
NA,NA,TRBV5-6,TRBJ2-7,TGTGCCAGCAGCTTAACAGGTGCTAGCTCCTACGAGCAGTACTTC,CASSLTGASSYEQYF
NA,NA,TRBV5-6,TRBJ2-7,TGTGCCAGCAGCTTTTACAAACAGGGAGTGTACTACGAGCAGTACTTC,CASSFYKQGVYYEQYF
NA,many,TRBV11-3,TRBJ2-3,TGTGCCAGCAGCTTAGGAGCCTCAGATACGCAGTATTTT,CASSLGASDTQYF
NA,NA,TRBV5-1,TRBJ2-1,TGCGCCAGCAGCTTGGTGGGGGATAATAATGAGCAGTTCTTC,CASSLVGDNNEQFF
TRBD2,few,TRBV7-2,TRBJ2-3,TGTGCCAGCAGCCCACCCCGGGGGGGCCGGGTAGATACGCAGTATTTT,CASSPPRGGRVDTQYF
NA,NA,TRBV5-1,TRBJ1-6,TGCGCCAGCAGCCACGGACAGCCCACTAATTCACCCCTCCACTTT,CASSHGQPTNSPLHF
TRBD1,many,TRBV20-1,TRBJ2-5,TGCAGTGCTCGGCTAGGGGGCGGAGAGACCCAGTACTTC,CSARLGGGETQYF
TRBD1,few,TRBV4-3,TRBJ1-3,TGCGCCAGCAGCCAGGCAGGGACAGCCTCTGGAAACACCATATATTTT,CASSQAGTASGNTIYF
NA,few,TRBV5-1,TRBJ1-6,TGCGCCAGCAGCTTGGCCCCCACCACGAATTCACCCCTCCACTTT,CASSLAPTTNSPLHF
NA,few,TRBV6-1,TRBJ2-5,TGTGCCAGCAGTGATACCCGATCGTACCAAGAGACCCAGTACTTC,CASSDTRSYQETQYF
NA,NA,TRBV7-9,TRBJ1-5,TGTGCCAGCAGCGGGGGCGGTCTCGGGCAGCCCCAGCATTTT,CASSGGGLGQPQHF
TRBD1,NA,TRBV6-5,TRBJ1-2,TGTGCCAGCAGTCGCAACCGCCCGACAGGGGAGGATGGCTACACCTTC,CASSRNRPTGEDGYTF
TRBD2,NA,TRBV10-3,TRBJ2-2,TGTGCCATCCCTGGGTCTAGCGGGTATCCCGGGGAGCTGTTTTTT,CAIPGSSGYPGELFF
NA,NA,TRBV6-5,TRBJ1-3,TGTGCCAGCCGAACCCTCTTACGGGCCGGAAACACCATATATTTT,CASRTLLRAGNTIYF
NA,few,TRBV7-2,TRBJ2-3,TGTGCCAGCAGCGGGACAATTAGCACAGATACGCAGTATTTT,CASSGTISTDTQYF
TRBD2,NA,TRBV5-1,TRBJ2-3,TGCGCCAGCAGCGAGGGACTAGCGGGGGGTAGCACAGATACGCAGTATTTT,CASSEGLAGGSTDTQYF
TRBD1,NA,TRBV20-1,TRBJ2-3,TGCAGTGCGAGACAGGGGGCCGTCACAGATACGCAGTATTTT,CSARQGAVTDTQYF
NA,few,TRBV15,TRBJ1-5,TGTGCCACCAGCAGAGAAGAGGGTCGGAGCAATCAGCCCCAGCATTTT,CATSREEGRSNQPQHF
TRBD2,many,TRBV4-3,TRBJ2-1,TGCGCCAGCAGCCCTGGGACTAGCGCGTACAATGAGCAGTTCTTC,CASSPGTSAYNEQFF
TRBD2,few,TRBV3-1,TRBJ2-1,TGTGCCAGCAGCCAAAAAGCGGGGGCATACAATGAGCAGTTCTTC,CASSQKAGAYNEQFF
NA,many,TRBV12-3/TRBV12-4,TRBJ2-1,TGTGCCAGCACCCCGGCGGGGGCTAATGAGCAGTTCTTC,CASTPAGANEQFF
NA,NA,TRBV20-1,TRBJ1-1,TGCAGTGCAGAAAAGGTCCCCAGGGGCACTGAAGCTTTCTTT,CSAEKVPRGTEAFF
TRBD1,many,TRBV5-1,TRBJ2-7,TGCGCCAGCAGCCAGGGACAGGGAGCAGACGAGCAGTACTTC,CASSQGQGADEQYF
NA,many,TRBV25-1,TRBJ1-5,TGTGCCAGCAGTGAGGACAGTGAGTATAGCAATCAGCCCCAGCATTTT,CASSEDSEYSNQPQHF
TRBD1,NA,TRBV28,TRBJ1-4,TGTGCCAGCAAGGAGGGGACAGGGGTTGAAAAACTGTTTTTT,CASKEGTGVEKLFF
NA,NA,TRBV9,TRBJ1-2,TGTGCCAGCAGCGCCCTGGGGGGGGATGGCTATGGCTACACCTTC,CASSALGGDGYGYTF
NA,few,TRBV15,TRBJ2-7,TGTGCCACCAGCGGGTCAGGGGGGAGCCACTACGAGCAGTACTTC,CATSGSGGSHYEQYF
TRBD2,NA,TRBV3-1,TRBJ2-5,TGTGCCAGCAGCCAAGATTCGGGGGGGACCCAGTACTTC,CASSQDSGGTQYF
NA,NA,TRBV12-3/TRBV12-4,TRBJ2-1,TGTGCCAGCAGTTTAAGGCAGGGCCGATCCTACAATGAGCAGTTCTTC,CASSLRQGRSYNEQFF
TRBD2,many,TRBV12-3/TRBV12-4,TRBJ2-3,TGTGCCAGCACCACCCTAGGAGTAGCGGGGGGTGCCGATACGCAGTATTTT,CASTTLGVAGGADTQYF
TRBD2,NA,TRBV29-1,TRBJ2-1,TGCAGCGTTGAGCGTAGCGGGGGACGAGTTGAGCAGTTCTTC,CSVERSGGRVEQFF
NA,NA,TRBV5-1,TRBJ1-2,TGCGCCAGCAGCTTGGAAGGACCGGGCTACACCTTC,CASSLEGPGYTF
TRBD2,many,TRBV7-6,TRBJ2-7,TGTGCCAGCAGCTTATCCGGCGGGGGGCAGTACGAGCAGTACTTC,CASSLSGGGQYEQYF
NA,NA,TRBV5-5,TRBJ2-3,TGTGCCAGCAGCTCCCGCGGCAGGTTCACAGATACGCAGTATTTT,CASSSRGRFTDTQYF
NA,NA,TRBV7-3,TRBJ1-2,TGTGCCAGCAGCTTAGGGGTAGGCTATGGCTACACCTTC,CASSLGVGYGYTF
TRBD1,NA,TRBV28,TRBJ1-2,TGTGCCAGCACCACCTTACTCGGGACAGACACCTATGGCTACACCTTC,CASTTLLGTDTYGYTF
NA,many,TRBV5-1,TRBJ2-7,TGCGCCAGCACCCCCAGCTCCTACGAGCAGTACTTC,CASTPSSYEQYF
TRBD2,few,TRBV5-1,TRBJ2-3,TGCGCCAGCAGCTTCGCGGGGGCAGATACGCAGTATTTT,CASSFAGADTQYF
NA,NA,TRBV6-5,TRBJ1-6,TGTGCCAGCAAGGGGTCTTACTTTGATTCACCCCTCCACTTT,CASKGSYFDSPLHF
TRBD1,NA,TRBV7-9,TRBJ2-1,TGTGCCAGCAGCTCGGGACAGGGCTACAATGAGCAGTTCTTC,CASSSGQGYNEQFF
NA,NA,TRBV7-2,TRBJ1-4,TGTGCCAGCAGCTTGGGGACGGTGGAAGAAAAACTGTTTTTT,CASSLGTVEEKLFF
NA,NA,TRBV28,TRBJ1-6,TGTGCCAGCAGTGATAATTCACCCCTCCACTTT,CASSDNSPLHF
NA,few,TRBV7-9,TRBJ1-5,TGTGCCAGCGGCAGGGGAAATCAGCCCCAGCATTTT,CASGRGNQPQHF
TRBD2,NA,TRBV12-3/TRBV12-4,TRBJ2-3,TGTGCCAGCAGTTTCCTGGGGGGGGATACGCAGTATTTT,CASSFLGGDTQYF